This entry lists 21 T cell receptor beta chains sequenced from one sample in a study of shared clonotypes between healthy human individuals. The table came from immunoSEQ multiplex PCR; TCRdb's copy has only in-frame clones and leaves some out. This sample has 1.6 million or so clones; roughly 96% occur once, and the top ten carry over 1%. Material: naive CD4+ T cells sorted from blood. The subset here: CD45RA+ positively selected. The receptors were sampled from a man aged 25-45 years in good health.

The J gene is TRBJ2-1, the V gene TRBV4-3; possible D gene TRBD2, 6 bases. Per germline, CDR1 LGHNA and CDR2 YSLEER. The CDR3 is 21 residues long. Trimming shortened V by 0 bases and J by 4 bases, and 28 bases separated the two germline ends. The CDR3 protein is CASSQDRVRELFGGQYNEQFF. The CDR3 bases are TGCGCCAGCAGCCAAGATAGGGTTCGGGAGCTTTTTGGAGGGCAGTACAATGAGCAGTTCTTC.

The chain is built from TRBV29-1 and TRBJ2-5, with 8 positions matching TRBD1. Trimming removed 4 bases from V and 4 bases from J; junction bases left unmatched: 5. Germline V lookup: CDR1 SQVTM, CDR2 ANQGSEA. The CDR3 spans 13 residues. The DNA of the CDR3 is TGCAGCGTTGGGGGGACAGGCGGAGAGACCCAGTACTTC. This codes for CSVGGTGGETQYF.

CDR3 sequence: CASSEGVPTDTQYF. CDR3 sequence (DNA): TGCGCCAGCAGTGAGGGGGTTCCCACAGATACGCAGTATTTT. The V call is TRBV10-2, the J call TRBJ2-3; D is unclear. V gave up 2 bases and J gave up 2 bases, with 8 bases separating them. The CDR3 consists of 14 residues. Per the germline V gene, CDR1 is WSHSY and CDR2 is SAAADI.

Here the CDR3 reads CASSWTAHSGNTIYF. The CDR3 region has the DNA TGTGCCAGCAGTTGGACAGCTCACTCTGGAAACACCATATATTTT. The genes are TRBV6-5 and TRBJ1-3; the D gene is possibly TRBD1 (6 bases). CDR3 length: 15 amino acids. Germline loops: CDR1 MNHEY, CDR2 SVGAGI. V was trimmed by 4 bases and J by 0 bases, leaving 10 bases between them.

Note on this clone: Within the sample, other DNA sequences also encode this same CDR3. The rearrangement uses TRBV7-2 and TRBJ2-2, with 10 bases matching TRBD2. This CDR3 is 16 amino acids long. J lost 2 bases, V lost 5 bases, and 5 bases had no gene match. From germline, CDR1 is SGHTA and CDR2 FQGNSA. The CDR3 here is CASSPRTSGNTGELFF. The CDR3 DNA follows: TGTGCCAGCAGCCCGAGGACTAGCGGAAACACCGGGGAGCTGTTTTTT.

The gene calls are TRBV28 and TRBJ2-7; D possibly corresponds to TRBD1 (6 bases). This CDR3 comprises 14 residues. CDR1 is MDHEN and CDR2 is SYDVKM in the germline V gene. Trimming cost V 2 bases and J 3 bases, with 11 bases left between them. Written as DNA, the CDR3 is TGTGCCAGCAGTTTAAGGGGACACCTCTACGAGCAGTACTTC. This sequence encodes CASSLRGHLYEQYF.

The chain is built from TRBV25-1 and TRBJ2-5; 7 nucleotides line up with TRBD1. This CDR3 has 14 amino acids. Germline V CDR1 and CDR2: MGHDK, SYGVNS. Trimming at V came to 6 bases and at J to 5 bases, leaving 9 bases not matched to a gene. CDR3 coding DNA: TGTGCCAGCAGCCCTACAGGGGCAGGGGAGACCCAGTACTTC. It specifies CASSPTGAGETQYF.

The V and J genes are TRBV5-1 and TRBJ2-3, with 12 positions matching TRBD2. V dropped 2 bases and J dropped 4; count of bases not matched to a gene: 11. The CDR3 loop spans 18 amino acids. CDR1 and CDR2 from the germline V gene are SGHRS and YFSETQ. CDR3 sequence reads: CASSFPRLAGDLADTQYF. The CDR3 coding sequence is TGCGCCAGCAGCTTCCCCCGACTAGCGGGAGATCTTGCAGATACGCAGTATTTT.

The rearrangement uses TRBV9 and TRBJ2-3, with TRBD2 matching over 7 bases. V was clipped by 4 bases and J by 5 bases; unmatched bases: 7. Germline V gives CDR1 SGDLS, CDR2 YYNGEE. The CDR3 totals 14 residues. This CDR3 reads CASSPSGDRDTQYF. CDR3 nucleotide sequence: TGTGCCAGCAGCCCCAGCGGGGACCGAGATACGCAGTATTTT.

This chain uses TRBV4-1 with TRBJ2-7; possible D gene TRBD2, 6 bases. Trimming cost V 3 bases and J 3 bases, with 12 bases left between them. Germline lookup yields CDR1 MGHRA and CDR2 YSYEKL. This CDR3 comprises 14 residues. The CDR3 DNA follows: TGCGCCAGCAGCCAGACGGGGGAGAACTACGAGCAGTACTTC. Protein sequence: CASSQTGENYEQYF.

On this clone itself: Other DNA sequences in this specimen translate into the identical CDR3. The chain carries TRBV7-6 and TRBJ1-2, with TRBD1 identical over 8 bases. Looked up from germline, CDR1 is SGHVS and CDR2 is FNYEAQ. Trimming removed 5 bases from V and 5 bases from J; junction bases left unmatched: 4. CDR3 length: 13 amino acids. The CDR3 nucleotides read TGTGCCAGCAGCCTCGGACAGGGTTATGGCTACACCTTC. Its translation is CASSLGQGYGYTF.

This clone appeared a single time. This sample also contains other DNA sequences that code for the same CDR3. The V gene is TRBV27, the J gene TRBJ1-2; 7 bases are a match to TRBD1. J was trimmed by 2 bases and V by 0 bases; bases with no gene match: 3. There are 15 residues in the CDR3. Germline CDR1 and CDR2: MNHEY and SMNVEV (reference sequence). CDR3 nucleotide sequence: TGTGCCAGCAGTTTATCGGCGGACAGGAACTATGGCTACACCTTC. It translates to CASSLSADRNYGYTF.

This clone was counted a few times. The chain links TRBV18 to TRBJ1-5; no reliable D call. Trimming left V 6 bases short and J 0 bases short, with 9 bases between. CDR1 is KGHSH, CDR2 LQKENI, per germline. This CDR3 is 14 amino acids long. CDR3 nucleotides: TGTGCCAGCTCCCTAACCCCTAGCAATCAGCCCCAGCATTTT. Translated: CASSLTPSNQPQHF.

The chain joins TRBV29-1 to TRBJ2-5, with TRBD2 identical over 12 bases. The length of the CDR3 is 19 residues. V was pared by 2 bases and J by 2 bases, with 15 bases of the junction left unmatched. Germline V gene data show CDR1 as SQVTM and CDR2 as ANQGSEA. The CDR3 sequence: CSVETGLAGGLGWQETQYF. The CDR3 DNA is TGCAGCGTTGAAACAGGGCTAGCGGGAGGGCTAGGATGGCAAGAGACCCAGTACTTC.

As regards this clone: The sample contains more than one DNA sequence encoding this CDR3. V and J are TRBV29-1 and TRBJ2-7; possible D gene TRBD2, 6 bases. Per germline, CDR1 SQVTM and CDR2 ANQGSEA. The CDR3 loop spans 12 amino acids. The germline V and J ends were trimmed by 5 bases and 3 bases, with 11 bases remaining between them. The CDR3 nucleotides read TGCAGCGTTTTATTGGGGGGCTACGAGCAGTACTTC. This codes for CSVLLGGYEQYF.

This clone was observed a few times. The V gene is TRBV11-3, the J gene TRBJ2-2; D gene ambiguous. This CDR3 contains 14 residues. Germline V gives CDR1 SGHNT, CDR2 YENEEA. V shed 1 base and J shed 3 bases, with 6 bases lying between them. The CDR3 region is CASSLASYTGELFF. CDR3 nucleotide sequence: TGTGCCAGCAGCTTAGCCTCATACACCGGGGAGCTGTTTTTT.

The chain couples TRBV6-6 to TRBJ2-7, with TRBD1 identical over 7 bases. Losses at the gene ends were 7 bases for V and 2 bases for J; bases not matched to a gene: 14. Germline V gene lookup returns CDR1 MNHNY and CDR2 SVGAGI (reference sequence). This CDR3 comprises 16 residues. CDR3 sequence (DNA): TGTGCCAGCACCAAGACGGGTCTGGGACAGCCCTACGAGCAGTACTTC. Translation: CASTKTGLGQPYEQYF.

This clone has only one observation. The rearrangement links TRBV5-1 to TRBJ2-7; 8 positions match TRBD1. With 4 bases clipped from V and 4 bases from J, the junction kept 7 bases outside the gene matches. CDR3 length equals 14 residues. Germline-derived CDR1 and CDR2 are SGHRS and YFSETQ. CDR3 residues: CASSQDRVMYEQYF. CDR3 nucleotide sequence: TGCGCCAGCAGCCAGGACAGGGTTATGTACGAGCAGTACTTC.

Comments on this clone: The sample contains more than one DNA sequence encoding this CDR3. This chain links TRBV5-1 with TRBJ2-3; unclear D gene. CDR1 and CDR2 (germline): SGHRS, YFSETQ. V dropped 2 bases and J dropped 2 bases, with 6 bases sitting between them. This CDR3 is built from 13 residues. In DNA, the CDR3 is TGCGCCAGCAGCTTCAGCTCCACAGATACGCAGTATTTT. Its protein product is CASSFSSTDTQYF.

This clone appeared a few times. The chain couples TRBV20-1 to TRBJ1-5, with D perhaps matching TRBD1 (5 bases). The CDR3 spans 11 residues. Trimming cost V 6 bases and J 11 bases, with 14 bases left between them. Germline CDR1 and CDR2: DFQATT and SNEGSKA (reference sequence). CDR3 in DNA: TGCAGTGCAGCAGGCCGGGGGGCCCAGCATTTT. This encodes CSAAGRGAQHF.

This clone was counted only a few times. The V and J genes are TRBV10-3 and TRBJ1-1; 7 bases fit TRBD1. The CDR3 loop spans 15 amino acids. Trimming at V came to 6 bases and at J to 0 bases, leaving 7 bases not matched to a gene. CDR1 is ENHRY and CDR2 is SYGVKD in the germline V gene. CDR3 sequence: CAISQLQGVNTEAFF. Here the CDR3 DNA reads TGTGCCATCAGCCAACTGCAGGGGGTGAACACTGAAGCTTTCTTT.